This TCR beta chain was retrieved from a study of blood T cell repertoires in COVID-19. Generated by immunoSEQ multiplex PCR, the TCRdb table keeps only in-frame clones and is missing some. Among 300,000 to 450,000 clones listed, approximately 90% were seen once. This clone was counted between two and nine times. Germline trimming cut 2 bases from V and 5 bases from J; bases unmatched to any gene: 5. Germline assignment: CDR1 LGHDT and CDR2 YNNKEL (reference sequence). The CDR3 consists of 15 residues. The clonotype comes from a man aged 18-30 years who had recovered from COVID-19. Sequenced: PBMCs or T cells enriched from blood (not recorded which). This sequence joins TRBV3-1 (or the pseudogene TRBV3-2) and TRBJ1-5; 8 nucleotides match TRBD1. The CDR3 protein is CASSQKDRVDQPQHF. CDR3 coding DNA: TGTGCCAGCAGCCAAAAGGACAGGGTAGATCAGCCCCAGCATTTT.